The rows below give T cell receptor beta chains drawn from one sample of a study of blood T cells in healthy people across ages. TCRdb re-called the 5' RACE reads with MiXCR, one entry per CDR3 protein. The table includes roughly 1,500,000 distinct CDR3 sequences, roughly 32% detected once. What was sequenced was blood. The source of these receptors is a woman aged 25 to 39 in good health. Both conserved end residues are trimmed from each CDR3. Size is omitted from some rows. Given values are once, few, many or a class for expanded clones.

clone size: few
J gene: TRBJ2-1
V gene: TRBV3-1
CDR3 protein: ASTLGGKPNEQF

clone size: few
J gene: TRBJ2-3
V gene: TRBV20-1
CDR3 protein: SAIVGALDTQY

clone size: .
J gene: TRBJ1-5
V gene: TRBV7-6
CDR3 protein: ASSLEREQPQH

clone size: few
J gene: TRBJ2-1
V gene: TRBV10-3
CDR3 protein: AISDRVDEQF

clone size: few
J gene: TRBJ2-3
V gene: TRBV4-1
CDR3 protein: ASSQVWLAVSTDTQY

clone size: .
J gene: TRBJ2-1
V gene: TRBV25-1
CDR3 protein: ASSDQDNEQF

clone size: .
J gene: TRBJ2-7
V gene: TRBV21-1
CDR3 protein: ASSKRRGGYEQY

clone size: .
J gene: TRBJ2-5
V gene: TRBV20-1
CDR3 protein: SASSMQETQY

clone size: many
J gene: TRBJ2-7
V gene: TRBV3-1
CDR3 protein: ASSQGTGRSYEQY

clone size: .
J gene: TRBJ2-7
V gene: TRBV5-1
CDR3 protein: ASSSVLGLAGRTYEQY

clone size: .
J gene: TRBJ2-3
V gene: TRBV10-2
CDR3 protein: ASSAVLAARTDTQY

clone size: .
J gene: TRBJ2-3
V gene: TRBV19
CDR3 protein: ASSISGLAGLTDTQY

clone size: many
J gene: TRBJ2-1
V gene: TRBV9
CDR3 protein: ASTPSGRDSGEQF

clone size: .
J gene: TRBJ1-2
V gene: TRBV29-1
CDR3 protein: SAERGTNYGYT

clone size: .
J gene: TRBJ1-2
V gene: TRBV3-1
CDR3 protein: ASSQADRGSFSGYT

clone size: .
J gene: TRBJ2-2
V gene: TRBV20-1
CDR3 protein: SASSGTTNTGELF

clone size: few
J gene: TRBJ2-3
V gene: TRBV10-1
CDR3 protein: ASSRAGRATDTQY

clone size: few
J gene: TRBJ2-3
V gene: TRBV7-6
CDR3 protein: ASSSRTASTDTQY

clone size: few
J gene: TRBJ1-1
V gene: TRBV27
CDR3 protein: ASQTGGTEAF

clone size: few
J gene: TRBJ1-6
V gene: TRBV9
CDR3 protein: ASSVEGRADSPLH

clone size: few
J gene: TRBJ2-1
V gene: TRBV10-3
CDR3 protein: AISGGLAEYNEQF

clone size: .
J gene: TRBJ2-4
V gene: TRBV7-9
CDR3 protein: ASSRMGDIQY

clone size: few
J gene: TRBJ2-3
V gene: TRBV15
CDR3 protein: ATSRRLAGSDTQY

clone size: many
J gene: TRBJ2-5
V gene: TRBV7-9
CDR3 protein: ASSSGLSETQY

clone size: few
J gene: TRBJ1-5
V gene: TRBV20-1
CDR3 protein: SARDRDDQPQH

clone size: .
J gene: TRBJ1-2
V gene: TRBV18
CDR3 protein: ASSEVRGWNGYT

clone size: few
J gene: TRBJ1-1
V gene: TRBV5-1
CDR3 protein: ASSLAAEVNTEAF

clone size: few
J gene: TRBJ2-2
V gene: TRBV4-1
CDR3 protein: ASSQDSQGHNTGELF

clone size: .
J gene: TRBJ2-7
V gene: TRBV5-1
CDR3 protein: ASSFGTCEQY